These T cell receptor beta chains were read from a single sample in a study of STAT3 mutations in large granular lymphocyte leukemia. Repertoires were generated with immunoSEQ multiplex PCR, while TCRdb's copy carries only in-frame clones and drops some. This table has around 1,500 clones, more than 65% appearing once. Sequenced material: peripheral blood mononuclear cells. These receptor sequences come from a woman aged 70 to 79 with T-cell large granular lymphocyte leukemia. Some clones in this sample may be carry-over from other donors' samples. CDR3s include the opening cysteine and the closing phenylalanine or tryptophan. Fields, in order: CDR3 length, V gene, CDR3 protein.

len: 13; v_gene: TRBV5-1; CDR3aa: CASSLITAYEQYF
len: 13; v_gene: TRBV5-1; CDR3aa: CASSFAGQETQYF
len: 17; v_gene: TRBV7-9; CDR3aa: CASSPRQGGHGTDTQYF
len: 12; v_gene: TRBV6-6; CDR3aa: CASSYPSQPQHF
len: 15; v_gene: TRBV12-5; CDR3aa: CASGLGNRAERGYTF
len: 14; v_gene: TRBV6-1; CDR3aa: CASSRQGVGTEAFF
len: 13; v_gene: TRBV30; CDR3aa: CAWGRGPQETQYF
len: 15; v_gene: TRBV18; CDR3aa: CASSPPGQGGDTQYF
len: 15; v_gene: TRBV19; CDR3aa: CASSIEGFAVNEQFF
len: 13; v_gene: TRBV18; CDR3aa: CASSPSTYTEAFF